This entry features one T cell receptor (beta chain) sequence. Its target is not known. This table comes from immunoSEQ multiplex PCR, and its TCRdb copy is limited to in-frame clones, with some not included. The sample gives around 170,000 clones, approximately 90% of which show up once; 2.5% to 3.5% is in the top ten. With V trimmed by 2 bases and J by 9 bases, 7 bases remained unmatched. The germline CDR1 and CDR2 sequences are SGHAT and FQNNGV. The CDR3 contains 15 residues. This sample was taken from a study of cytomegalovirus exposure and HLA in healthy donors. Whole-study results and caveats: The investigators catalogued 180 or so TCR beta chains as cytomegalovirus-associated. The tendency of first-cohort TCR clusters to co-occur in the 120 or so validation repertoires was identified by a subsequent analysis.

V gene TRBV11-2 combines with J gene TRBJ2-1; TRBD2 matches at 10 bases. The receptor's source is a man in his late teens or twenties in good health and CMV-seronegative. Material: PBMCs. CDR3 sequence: CASSLWASGSSEQFF. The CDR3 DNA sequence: TGTGCCAGCAGCTTATGGGCTAGCGGGAGCAGTGAGCAGTTCTTC.